This TCR beta chain was captured in a study of cytotoxic CD8 clonotypes in ibrutinib-treated CLL. Study conclusions and caveats: Relative to age-matched healthy donors, clonality at baseline was higher, and it tracked circulating CD8+ T-cell counts. With treatment, public clonotypes, which were uncommon, either contracted or remained stable.

Method: immunoSEQ multiplex PCR; TCRdb's copy keeps in-frame clones and lacks some. The sample contains 97,000 or so clones, 70% to 80% of which appear only once. CDR3 size: 16 residues. In this sample, this clone turned up a few times. What it binds is unknown. This TCR was sampled from a human donor with chronic lymphocytic leukemia. The sample was PBMCs, taken after 12 months of ibrutinib treatment. The V gene is TRBV21-1, the J gene TRBJ1-6; the table's D call, TRBD1, was not checked against the DNA. TRBV21-1 is a known pseudogene. The CDR3: CASSKVGRDSNSPLHF. The CDR3 region has the DNA TGTGCCAGCAGCAAAGTGGGCCGGGACAGTAATTCACCCCTCCACTTT.